This TCR beta chain was profiled in a study of T cells in localized non-small cell lung cancer. The V and J ends lost 5 bases and 0 bases respectively, with 17 bases between them. The CDR3 has 16 amino acids. Germline lookup yields CDR1 SGHTA and CDR2 FQGNSA. Clones were read by immunoSEQ multiplex PCR, and TCRdb kept only the in-frame ones, dropping some. The repertoire holds approximately 35,000 clones, with around 93% as singletons. V and J are TRBV7-2 and TRBJ2-7, with TRBD1 as a possible D gene (6 bases). The sample here was peripheral blood mononuclear cells, taken before any cancer treatment. The TCR was taken from a female donor of 60 years or more with stage II lung adenocarcinoma. CDR3 nucleotides: TGTGCCAGCAGCGCAGCTGGACAGACTTCCTCCTACGAGCAGTACTTC. Translated, it gives CASSAAGQTSSYEQYF.